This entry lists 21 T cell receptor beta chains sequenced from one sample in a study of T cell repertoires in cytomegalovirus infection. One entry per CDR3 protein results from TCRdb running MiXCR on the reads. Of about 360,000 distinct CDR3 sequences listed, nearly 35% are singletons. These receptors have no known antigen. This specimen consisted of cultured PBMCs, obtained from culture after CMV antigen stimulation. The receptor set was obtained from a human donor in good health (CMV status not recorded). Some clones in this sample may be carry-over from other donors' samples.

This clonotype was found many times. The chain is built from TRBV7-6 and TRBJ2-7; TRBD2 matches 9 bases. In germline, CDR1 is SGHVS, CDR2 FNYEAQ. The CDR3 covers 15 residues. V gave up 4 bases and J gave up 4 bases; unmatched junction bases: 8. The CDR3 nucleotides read TGTGCCAGCAGCTCCGCGGAGCGGGGGGTGTACGAGCAGTACTTC. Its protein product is CASSSAERGVYEQYF.

The CDR3 nucleotides are TGTGCCAGCAGTCGGTCGGGCTCCCGAGGGGAAAAACTGTTTTTT. Translating gives CASSRSGSRGEKLFF. V gene TRBV7-2 combines with J gene TRBJ1-4; no clear D gene. Trimming shortened V by 6 bases and J by 8 bases, and 19 bases separated the two germline ends. The CDR3 consists of 15 residues. Germline V gene sequence: CDR1 SGHTA, CDR2 FQGNSA.

The CDR3 region has the DNA TGTGCCAGCAGAGGAATGGCCGGGGAGACCCAGTACTTC. Translating gives CASRGMAGETQYF. This chain uses TRBV7-9 with TRBJ2-5; no definite D call. V shed 6 bases and J shed 5 bases, with 13 bases lying between them. The CDR3 has 13 amino acids. Germline CDR1 reads SEHNR; CDR2 reads FQNEAQ (reference sequence).

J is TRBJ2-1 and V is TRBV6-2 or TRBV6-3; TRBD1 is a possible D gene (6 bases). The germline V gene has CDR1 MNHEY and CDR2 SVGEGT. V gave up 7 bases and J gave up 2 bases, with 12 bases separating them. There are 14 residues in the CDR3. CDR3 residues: CASKGGYPYNEQFF. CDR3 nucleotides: TGTGCCAGCAAAGGGGGTTATCCCTACAATGAGCAGTTCTTC.

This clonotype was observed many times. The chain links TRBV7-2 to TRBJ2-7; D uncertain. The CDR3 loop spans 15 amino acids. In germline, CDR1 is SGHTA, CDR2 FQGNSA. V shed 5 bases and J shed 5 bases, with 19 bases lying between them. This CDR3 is CASSQDLHSGDEQYF. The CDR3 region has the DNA TGTGCCAGCAGCCAAGATCTCCACTCGGGCGACGAGCAGTACTTC.

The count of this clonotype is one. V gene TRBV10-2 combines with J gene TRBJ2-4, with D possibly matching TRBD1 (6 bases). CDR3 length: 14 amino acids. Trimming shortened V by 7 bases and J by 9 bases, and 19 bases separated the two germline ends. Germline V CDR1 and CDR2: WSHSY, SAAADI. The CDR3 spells CASNEGLRGGIQYF. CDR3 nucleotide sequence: TGCGCCAGCAACGAAGGCCTCAGGGGTGGCATTCAGTACTTC.

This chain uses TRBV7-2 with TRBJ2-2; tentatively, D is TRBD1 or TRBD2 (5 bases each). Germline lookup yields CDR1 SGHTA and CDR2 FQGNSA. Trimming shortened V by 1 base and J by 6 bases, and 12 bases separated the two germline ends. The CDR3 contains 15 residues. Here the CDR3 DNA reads TGTGCCAGCAGCTTAGTGATGACGGGGCCCGGGGAGCTGTTTTTT. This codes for CASSLVMTGPGELFF.

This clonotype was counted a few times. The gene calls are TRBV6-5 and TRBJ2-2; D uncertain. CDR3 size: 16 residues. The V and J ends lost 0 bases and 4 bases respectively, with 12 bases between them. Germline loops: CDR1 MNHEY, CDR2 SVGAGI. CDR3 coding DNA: TGTGCCAGCAGTTACTCATTCAGCAACCCCACCGGGGAGCTGTTTTTT. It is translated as CASSYSFSNPTGELFF.

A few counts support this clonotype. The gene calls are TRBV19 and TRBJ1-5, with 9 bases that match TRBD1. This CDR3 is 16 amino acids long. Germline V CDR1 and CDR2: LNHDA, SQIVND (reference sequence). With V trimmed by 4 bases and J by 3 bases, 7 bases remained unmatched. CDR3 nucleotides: TGTGCCAGTAGTAAACCCGGACAGGGGAACAATCAGCCCCAGCATTTT. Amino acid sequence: CASSKPGQGNNQPQHF.

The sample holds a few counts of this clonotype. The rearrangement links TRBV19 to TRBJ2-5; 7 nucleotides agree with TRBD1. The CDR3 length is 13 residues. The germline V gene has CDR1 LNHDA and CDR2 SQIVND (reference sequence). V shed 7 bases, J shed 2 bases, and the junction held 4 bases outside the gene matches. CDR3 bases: TGTGCCAGTATGGGACAGACACAAGAGACCCAGTACTTC. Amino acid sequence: CASMGQTQETQYF.

The CDR3 DNA sequence: TGTGCCAGCAGCCACAGGTTCCGAGAGACCCAGTACTTC. It is translated as CASSHRFRETQYF. V and J are TRBV14 and TRBJ2-5; D gene uncertain. Trimming shortened V by 3 bases and J by 4 bases, and 9 bases separated the two germline ends. The CDR3 has 13 residues. Germline V lookup: CDR1 SGHDN, CDR2 FVKESK.

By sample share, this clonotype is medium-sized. Written as DNA, the CDR3 is TGTGCCAGCAGCTTAGTGTCGGGGGACTCTGGGGCCAACGTCCTGACTTTC. Translation: CASSLVSGDSGANVLTF. J is TRBJ2-6 and V is TRBV7-2; D perhaps matches TRBD2 (6 bases). The CDR3 is made up of 17 amino acids. Germline V gene sequence: CDR1 SGHTA, CDR2 FQGNSA. Trimming cost V 1 base and J 0 bases, with 10 bases left between them.

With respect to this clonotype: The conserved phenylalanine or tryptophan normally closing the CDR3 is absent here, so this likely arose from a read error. The CDR3 DNA reads as TGTGCCAGCAGCCCTCTCGGGGCGTACCAAGAGACCCAGTACTGC. Its protein is CASSPLGAYQETQYC. The chain combines TRBV11-2 with TRBJ2-5; either TRBD1 or TRBD2 may supply D (5 bases each). CDR1 SGHAT and CDR2 FQNNGV come from the germline V gene. The CDR3 consists of 15 residues. Trimming shortened V by 5 bases and J by 0 bases, and 13 bases separated the two germline ends.

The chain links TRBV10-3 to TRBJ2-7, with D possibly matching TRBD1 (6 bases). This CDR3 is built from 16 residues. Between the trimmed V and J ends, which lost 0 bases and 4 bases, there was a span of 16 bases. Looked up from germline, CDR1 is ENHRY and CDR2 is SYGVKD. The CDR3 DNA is TGTGCCATCAGTGAGTCCATAGGGACACTACTTTACGAGCAGTACTTC. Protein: CAISESIGTLLYEQYF.

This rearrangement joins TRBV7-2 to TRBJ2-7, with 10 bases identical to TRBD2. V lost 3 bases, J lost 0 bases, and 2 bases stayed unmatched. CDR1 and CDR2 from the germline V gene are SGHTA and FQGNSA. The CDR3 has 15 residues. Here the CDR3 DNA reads TGTGCCAGCAGCTTGGGACTAGCGAACTCCTACGAGCAGTACTTC. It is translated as CASSLGLANSYEQYF.

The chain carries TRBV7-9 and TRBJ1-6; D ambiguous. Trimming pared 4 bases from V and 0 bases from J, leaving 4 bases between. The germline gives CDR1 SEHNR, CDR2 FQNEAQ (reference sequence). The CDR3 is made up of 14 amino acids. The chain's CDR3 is CASSSDSYNSPLHF. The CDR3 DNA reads TGTGCCAGCAGCTCGGACTCCTATAATTCACCCCTCCACTTT.

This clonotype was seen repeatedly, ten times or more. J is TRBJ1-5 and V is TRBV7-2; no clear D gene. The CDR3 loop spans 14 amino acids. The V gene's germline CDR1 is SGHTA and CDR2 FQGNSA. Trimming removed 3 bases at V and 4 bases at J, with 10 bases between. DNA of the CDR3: TGTGCCAGCAGCTTTCCCGGGCCAAATCAGCCCCAGCATTTT. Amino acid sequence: CASSFPGPNQPQHF.

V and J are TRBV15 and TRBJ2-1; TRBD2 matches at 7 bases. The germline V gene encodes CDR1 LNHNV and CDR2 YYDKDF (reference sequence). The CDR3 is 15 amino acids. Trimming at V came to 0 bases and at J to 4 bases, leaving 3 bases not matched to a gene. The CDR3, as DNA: TGTGCCACCAGCAGAGATCTAGCGGTGTACAATGAGCAGTTCTTC. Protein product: CATSRDLAVYNEQFF.

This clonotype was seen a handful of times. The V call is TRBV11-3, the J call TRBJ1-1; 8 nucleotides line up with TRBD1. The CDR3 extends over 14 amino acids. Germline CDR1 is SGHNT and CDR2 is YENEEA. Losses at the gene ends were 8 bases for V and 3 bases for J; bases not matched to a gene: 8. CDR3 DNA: TGTGCCAGCGGTAGACAGGGGTGGGACACTGAAGCTTTCTTT. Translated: CASGRQGWDTEAFF.

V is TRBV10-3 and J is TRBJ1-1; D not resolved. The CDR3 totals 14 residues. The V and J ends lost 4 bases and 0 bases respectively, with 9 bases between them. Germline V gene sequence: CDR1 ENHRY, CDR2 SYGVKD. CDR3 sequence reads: CAISGGSMNTEAFF. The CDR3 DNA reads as TGTGCCATCAGTGGCGGATCTATGAACACTGAAGCTTTCTTT.

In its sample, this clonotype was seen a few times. The CDR3 DNA follows: TGTGCCAGCAGAATCACTCCGGGACAGGGGAACACTGAAGCTTTCTTT. It yields the protein CASRITPGQGNTEAFF. The chain uses TRBV6-2 or TRBV6-3 and TRBJ1-1; 9 bases align to TRBD1. This CDR3 spans 16 amino acids. Germline V gene data show CDR1 as MNHEY and CDR2 as SVGEGT. J gave up 1 base and V 6 bases, and 9 bases lay outside the gene matches.